The present T cell receptor (beta chain) was sequenced within a study of shared clonotypes between healthy human individuals. In the naive CD8 group, cells lacked CD45RO and were positively selected for CCR7, so terminally differentiated effector memory CD45RA+ cells were left out. All donors qualified as healthy HIV-negative adults and had experienced no recent acute infections or vaccinations. This CDR3 is built from 14 residues. Unmatched junction bases numbered 5, after V lost 6 bases and J lost 4 bases. Germline CDR1 and CDR2: ENHRY and SYGVKD. This clone was detected only once. The antigen is not known. Libraries were prepared by immunoSEQ multiplex PCR; TCRdb keeps only in-frame clonotypes and omits some of them. The data contain around 550,000 clones, 95% of them singletons. Study findings and constraints: A limitation of the genetic and exposure-history diversity represented arose from few donors. Relative to memory subsets, naive subsets generally showed larger estimated richness. Among donors, sharing of clonotypes was expected to be affected by sequencing depth.

The clonotype was recovered from a woman aged 25 to 39 in good health. Sequenced input: naive CD8+ T cells sorted from blood. The genes are TRBV10-3 and TRBJ2-3, with 9 bases identical to TRBD1. The CDR3 spells CAIRGTGPADTQYF. The CDR3 region has the DNA TGTGCCATCAGGGGGACAGGGCCCGCAGATACGCAGTATTTT.